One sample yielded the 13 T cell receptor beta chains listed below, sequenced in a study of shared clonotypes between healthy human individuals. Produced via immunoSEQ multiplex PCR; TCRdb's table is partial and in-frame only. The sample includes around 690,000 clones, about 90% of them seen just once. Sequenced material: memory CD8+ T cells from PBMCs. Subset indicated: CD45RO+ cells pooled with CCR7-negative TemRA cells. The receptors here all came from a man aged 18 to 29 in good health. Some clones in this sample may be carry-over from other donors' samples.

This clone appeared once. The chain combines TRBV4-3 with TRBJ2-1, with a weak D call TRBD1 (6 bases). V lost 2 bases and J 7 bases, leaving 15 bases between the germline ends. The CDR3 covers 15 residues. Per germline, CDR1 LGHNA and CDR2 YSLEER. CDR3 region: CASSQLTGYINEQFF. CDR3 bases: TGCGCCAGCAGCCAACTAACAGGGTATATAAATGAGCAGTTCTTC.

In DNA, the CDR3 is TGTGCCAGCAGTGACCTACTAAGCGAAGTTGCGTACAATGAGCAGTTCTTC. This gives the protein CASSDLLSEVAYNEQFF. The chain carries TRBV27 and TRBJ2-1; the D is unclear. V was pared by 5 bases and J by 4 bases, with 21 bases between. The germline gives CDR1 MNHEY, CDR2 SMNVEV (reference sequence). The CDR3 length is 17 residues.

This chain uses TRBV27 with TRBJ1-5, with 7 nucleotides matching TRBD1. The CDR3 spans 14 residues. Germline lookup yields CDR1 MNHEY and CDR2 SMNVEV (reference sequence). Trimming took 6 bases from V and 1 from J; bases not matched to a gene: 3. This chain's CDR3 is CASRAGGSNQPQHF. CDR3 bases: TGTGCCAGCAGAGCAGGGGGAAGCAATCAGCCCCAGCATTTT.

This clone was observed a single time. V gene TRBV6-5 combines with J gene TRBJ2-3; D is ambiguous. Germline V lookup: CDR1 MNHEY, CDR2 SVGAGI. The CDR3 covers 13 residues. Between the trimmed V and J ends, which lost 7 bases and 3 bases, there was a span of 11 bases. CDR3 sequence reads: CASKSGQTDTQYF. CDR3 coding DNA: TGTGCCAGCAAGTCCGGGCAAACAGATACGCAGTATTTT.

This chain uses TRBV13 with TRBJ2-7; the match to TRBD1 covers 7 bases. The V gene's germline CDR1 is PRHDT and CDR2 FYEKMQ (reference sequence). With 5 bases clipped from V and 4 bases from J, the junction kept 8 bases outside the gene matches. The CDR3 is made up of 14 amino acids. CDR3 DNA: TGTGCCAGCAGCGATAGACAGGGTTATTACGAGCAGTACTTC. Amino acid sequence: CASSDRQGYYEQYF.

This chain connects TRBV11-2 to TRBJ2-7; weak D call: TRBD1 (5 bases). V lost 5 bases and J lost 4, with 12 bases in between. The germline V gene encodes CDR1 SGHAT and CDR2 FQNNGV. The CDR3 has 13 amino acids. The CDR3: CASSEDKTYEQYF. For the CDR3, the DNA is TGTGCCAGCAGCGAGGACAAGACTTACGAGCAGTACTTC.

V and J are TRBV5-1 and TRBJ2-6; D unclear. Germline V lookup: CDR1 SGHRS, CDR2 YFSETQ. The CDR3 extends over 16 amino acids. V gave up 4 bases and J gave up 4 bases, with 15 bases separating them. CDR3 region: CASSGELSSGANVLTF. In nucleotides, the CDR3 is TGCGCCAGCAGCGGGGAACTAAGTTCCGGGGCCAACGTCCTGACTTTC.

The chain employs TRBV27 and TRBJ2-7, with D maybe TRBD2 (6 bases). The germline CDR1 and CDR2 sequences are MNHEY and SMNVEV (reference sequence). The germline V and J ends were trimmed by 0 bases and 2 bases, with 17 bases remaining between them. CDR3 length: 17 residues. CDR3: CASSLSASLAETYEQYF. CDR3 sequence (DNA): TGTGCCAGCAGTTTATCGGCCTCACTAGCCGAAACCTACGAGCAGTACTTC.

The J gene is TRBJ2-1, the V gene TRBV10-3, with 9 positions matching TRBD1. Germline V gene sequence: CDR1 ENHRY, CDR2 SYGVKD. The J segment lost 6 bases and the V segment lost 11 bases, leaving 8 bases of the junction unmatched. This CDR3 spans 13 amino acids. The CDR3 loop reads CAARTGALNEQFF. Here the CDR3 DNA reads TGTGCCGCCCGGACAGGGGCGCTCAATGAGCAGTTCTTC.

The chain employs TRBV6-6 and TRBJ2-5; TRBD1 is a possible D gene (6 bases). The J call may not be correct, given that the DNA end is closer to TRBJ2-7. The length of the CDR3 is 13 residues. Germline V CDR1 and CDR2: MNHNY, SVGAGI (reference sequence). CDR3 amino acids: CASSYSGQLEQYF. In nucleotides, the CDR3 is TGTGCCAGCAGTTACTCAGGACAGCTCGAGCAGTACTTC.

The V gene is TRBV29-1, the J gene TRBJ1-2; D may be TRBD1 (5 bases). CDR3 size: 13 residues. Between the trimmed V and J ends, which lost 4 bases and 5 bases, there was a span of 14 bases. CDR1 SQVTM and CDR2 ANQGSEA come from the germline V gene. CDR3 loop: CSVGGAQYYGYTF. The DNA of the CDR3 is TGCAGCGTTGGCGGGGCGCAATATTATGGCTACACCTTC. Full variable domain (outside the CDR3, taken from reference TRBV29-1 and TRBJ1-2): SAVISQKPSRDICQRGTSLTIQCQVDSQVTMMFWYRQQPGQSLTLIATANQGSEATYESGFVIDKFPISRPNLTFSTLTVSNMSPEDSSIYLCSVGGAQYYGYTFGSGTRLTVV.

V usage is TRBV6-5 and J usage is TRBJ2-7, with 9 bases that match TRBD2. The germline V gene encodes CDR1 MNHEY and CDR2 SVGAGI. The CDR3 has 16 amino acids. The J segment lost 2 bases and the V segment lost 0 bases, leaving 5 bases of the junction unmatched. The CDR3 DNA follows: TGTGCCAGCAGTTACTCGGCTAGCGGGGCGACCTACGAGCAGTACTTC. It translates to CASSYSASGATYEQYF.

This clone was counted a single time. The CDR3 loop reads CASSEWALGTRPHEQYF. For the CDR3, the DNA is TGTGCCAGCAGCGAATGGGCATTGGGGACACGGCCCCACGAGCAGTACTTC. This chain uses TRBV11-2 with TRBJ2-7, with D maybe TRBD1 (6 bases). Germline-derived CDR1 and CDR2 are SGHAT and FQNNGV. The CDR3 runs to 17 residues. V lost 5 bases to trimming and J lost 5 bases, with 25 bases between them. Supplemented by reference TRBV11-2 and TRBJ2-7, the full variable domain reads EAGVAQSPRYKIIEKRQSVAFWCNPISGHATLYWYQQILGQGPKLLIQFQNNGVVDDSQLPKDRFSAERLKGVDSTLKIQPAKLEDSAVYLCASSEWALGTRPHEQYFGPGTRLTVT.